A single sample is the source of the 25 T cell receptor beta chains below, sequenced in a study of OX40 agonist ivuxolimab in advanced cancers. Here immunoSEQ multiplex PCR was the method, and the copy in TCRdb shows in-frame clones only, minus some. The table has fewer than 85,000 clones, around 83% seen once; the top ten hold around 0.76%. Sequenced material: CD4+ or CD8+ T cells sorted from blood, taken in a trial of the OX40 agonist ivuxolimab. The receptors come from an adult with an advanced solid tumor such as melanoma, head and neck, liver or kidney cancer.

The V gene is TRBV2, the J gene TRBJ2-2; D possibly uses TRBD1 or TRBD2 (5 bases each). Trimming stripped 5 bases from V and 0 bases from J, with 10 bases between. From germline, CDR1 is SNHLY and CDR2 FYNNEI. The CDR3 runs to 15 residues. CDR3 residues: CASSPGSSNTGELFF. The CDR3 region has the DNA TGTGCCAGCAGTCCAGGGAGTTCGAACACCGGGGAGCTGTTTTTT. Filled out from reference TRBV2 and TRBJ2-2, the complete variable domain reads EPEVTQTPSHQVTQMGQEVILRCVPISNHLYFYWYRQILGQKVEFLVSFYNNEISEKSEIFDDQFSVERPDGSNFTLKIRSTKLEDSAMYFCASSPGSSNTGELFFGEGSRLTVL.

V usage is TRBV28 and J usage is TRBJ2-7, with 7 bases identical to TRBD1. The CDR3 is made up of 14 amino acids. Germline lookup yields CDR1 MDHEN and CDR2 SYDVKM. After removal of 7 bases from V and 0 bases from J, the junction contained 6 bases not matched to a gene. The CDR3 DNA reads TGTGCCAGCACCTCGACAGGGAGCTCCTACGAGCAGTACTTC. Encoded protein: CASTSTGSSYEQYF.

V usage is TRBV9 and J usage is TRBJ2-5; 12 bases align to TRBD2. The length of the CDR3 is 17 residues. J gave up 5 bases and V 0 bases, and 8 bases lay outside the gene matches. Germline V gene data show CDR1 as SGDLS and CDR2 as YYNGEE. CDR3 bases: TGTGCCAGCAGCGTAGGGGCTAGCGGGGGGGCTTCGGAGACCCAGTACTTC. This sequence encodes CASSVGASGGASETQYF.

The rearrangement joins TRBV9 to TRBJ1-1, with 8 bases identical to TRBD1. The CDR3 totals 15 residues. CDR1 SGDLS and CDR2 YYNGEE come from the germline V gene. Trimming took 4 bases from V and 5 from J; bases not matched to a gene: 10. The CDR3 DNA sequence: TGTGCCAGCAGCAGAGGGGGGACAGGATCGACTGAAGCTTTCTTT. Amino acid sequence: CASSRGGTGSTEAFF. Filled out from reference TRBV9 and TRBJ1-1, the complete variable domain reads DSGVTQTPKHLITATGQRVTLRCSPRSGDLSVYWYQQSLDQGLQFLIQYYNGEERAKGNILERFSAQQFPDLHSELNLSSLELGDSALYFCASSRGGTGSTEAFFGQGTRLTVV.

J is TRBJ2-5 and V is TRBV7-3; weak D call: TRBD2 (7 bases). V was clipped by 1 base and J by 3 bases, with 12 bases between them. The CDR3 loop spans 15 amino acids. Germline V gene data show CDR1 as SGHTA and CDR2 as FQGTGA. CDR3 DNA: TGTGCCAGCAGCTTAAGTGGGGGGGCCGAAGAGACCCAGTACTTC. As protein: CASSLSGGAEETQYF.

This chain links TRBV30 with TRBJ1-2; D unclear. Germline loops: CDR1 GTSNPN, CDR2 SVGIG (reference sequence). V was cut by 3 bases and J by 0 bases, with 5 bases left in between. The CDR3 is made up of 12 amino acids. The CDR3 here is CAWRGSNYGYTF. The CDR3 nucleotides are TGTGCCTGGAGAGGCTCTAACTATGGCTACACCTTC.

In DNA form, the CDR3 reads TGTGCCAGCAGCTTAGACACAGGGGCTGGAAACACCATATATTTT. This codes for CASSLDTGAGNTIYF. This chain uses TRBV7-2 with TRBJ1-3; 7 nucleotides agree with TRBD1. Germline trimming cut 1 base from V and 2 bases from J; bases unmatched to any gene: 2. The germline gives CDR1 SGHTA, CDR2 FQGNSA. The CDR3 covers 15 residues.

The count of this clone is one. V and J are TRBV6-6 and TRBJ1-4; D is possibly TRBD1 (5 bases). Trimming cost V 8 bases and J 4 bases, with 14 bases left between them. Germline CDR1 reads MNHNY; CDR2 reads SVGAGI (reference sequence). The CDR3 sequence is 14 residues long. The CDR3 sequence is CASLRRQNNEKLFF. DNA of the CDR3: TGTGCCAGCTTGCGGCGACAGAATAATGAAAAACTGTTTTTT.

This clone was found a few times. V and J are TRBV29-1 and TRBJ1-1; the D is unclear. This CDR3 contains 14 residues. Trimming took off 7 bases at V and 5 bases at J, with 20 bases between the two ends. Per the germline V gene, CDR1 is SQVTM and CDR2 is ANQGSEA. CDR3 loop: CSAGPTPAMTEAFF. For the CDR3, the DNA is TGCAGCGCGGGCCCGACTCCCGCGATGACTGAAGCTTTCTTT.

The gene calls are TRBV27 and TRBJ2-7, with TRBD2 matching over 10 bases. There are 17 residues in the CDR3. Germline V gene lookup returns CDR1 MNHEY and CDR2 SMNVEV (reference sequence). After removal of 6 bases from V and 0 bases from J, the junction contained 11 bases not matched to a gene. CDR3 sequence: CASSPLQLAGTSYEQYF. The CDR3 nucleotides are TGTGCCAGCAGCCCCCTCCAACTAGCGGGGACCTCCTACGAGCAGTACTTC.

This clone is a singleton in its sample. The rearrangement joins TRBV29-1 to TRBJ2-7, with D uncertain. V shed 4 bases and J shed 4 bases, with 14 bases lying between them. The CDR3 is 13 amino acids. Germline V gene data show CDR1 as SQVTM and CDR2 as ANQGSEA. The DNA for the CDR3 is TGCAGCGTTGGTCCGGGTCCGGTATACGAGCAGTACTTC. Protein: CSVGPGPVYEQYF.

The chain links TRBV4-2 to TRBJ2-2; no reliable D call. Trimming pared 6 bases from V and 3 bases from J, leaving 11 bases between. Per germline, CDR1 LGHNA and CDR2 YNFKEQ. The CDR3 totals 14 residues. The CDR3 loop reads CASRLDGYTGELFF. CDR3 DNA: TGTGCCAGCAGGTTGGACGGCTACACCGGGGAGCTGTTTTTT.

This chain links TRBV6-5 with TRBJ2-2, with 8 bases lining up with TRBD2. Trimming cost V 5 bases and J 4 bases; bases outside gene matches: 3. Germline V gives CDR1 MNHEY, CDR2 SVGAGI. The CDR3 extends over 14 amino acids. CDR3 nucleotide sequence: TGTGCCAGCAGTCAGCGGGGGCGCACCGGGGAGCTGTTTTTT. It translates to CASSQRGRTGELFF.

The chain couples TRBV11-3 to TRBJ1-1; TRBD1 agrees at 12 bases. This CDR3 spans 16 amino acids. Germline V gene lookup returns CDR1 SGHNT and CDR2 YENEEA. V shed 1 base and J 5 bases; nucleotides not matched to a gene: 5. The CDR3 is CASSLGGQGARTEAFF. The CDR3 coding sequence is TGTGCCAGCAGCTTAGGGGGACAGGGGGCTCGGACTGAAGCTTTCTTT.

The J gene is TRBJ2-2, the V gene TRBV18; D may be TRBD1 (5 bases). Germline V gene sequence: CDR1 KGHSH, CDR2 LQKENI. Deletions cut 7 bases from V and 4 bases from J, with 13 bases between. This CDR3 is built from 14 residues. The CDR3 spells CASFPQGSTGELFF. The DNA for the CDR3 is TGTGCCAGCTTTCCTCAGGGCAGCACCGGGGAGCTGTTTTTT.

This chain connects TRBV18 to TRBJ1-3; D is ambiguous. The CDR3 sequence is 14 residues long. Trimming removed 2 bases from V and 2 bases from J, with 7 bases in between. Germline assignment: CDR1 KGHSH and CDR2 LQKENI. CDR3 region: CASSPSQAGNTIYF. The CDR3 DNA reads TGTGCCAGCTCACCATCGCAGGCTGGAAACACCATATATTTT.

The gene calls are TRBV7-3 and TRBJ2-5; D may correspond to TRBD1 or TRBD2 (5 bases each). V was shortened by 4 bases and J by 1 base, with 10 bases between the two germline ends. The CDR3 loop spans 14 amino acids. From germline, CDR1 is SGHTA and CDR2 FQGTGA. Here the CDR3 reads CASSSFGTQETQYF. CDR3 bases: TGTGCCAGCAGCTCTTTCGGGACCCAAGAGACCCAGTACTTC.

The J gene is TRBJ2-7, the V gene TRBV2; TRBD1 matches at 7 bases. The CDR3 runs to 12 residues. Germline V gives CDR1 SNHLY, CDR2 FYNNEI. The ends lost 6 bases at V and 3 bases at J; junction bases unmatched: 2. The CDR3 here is CASRGQVYEQYF. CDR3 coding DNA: TGTGCCAGCAGAGGACAGGTCTACGAGCAGTACTTC.

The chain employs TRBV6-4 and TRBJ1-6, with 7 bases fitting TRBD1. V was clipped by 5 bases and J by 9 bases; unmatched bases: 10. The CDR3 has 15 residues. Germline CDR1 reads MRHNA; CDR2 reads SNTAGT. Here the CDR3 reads CASSINQGDGSPLHF. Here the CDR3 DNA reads TGTGCCAGCAGTATTAACCAGGGGGATGGTTCACCCCTCCACTTT.

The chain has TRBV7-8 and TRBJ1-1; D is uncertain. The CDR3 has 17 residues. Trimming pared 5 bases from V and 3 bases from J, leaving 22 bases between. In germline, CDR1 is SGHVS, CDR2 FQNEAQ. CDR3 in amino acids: CASSEPPQAATYTEAFF. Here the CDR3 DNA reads TGTGCCAGCAGCGAACCCCCCCAAGCTGCAACCTACACTGAAGCTTTCTTT.

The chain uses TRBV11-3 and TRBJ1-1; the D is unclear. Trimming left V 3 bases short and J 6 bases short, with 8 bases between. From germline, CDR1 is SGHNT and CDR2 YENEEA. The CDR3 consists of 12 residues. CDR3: CASSLGSAEAFF. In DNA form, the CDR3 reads TGTGCCAGCAGCTTGGGAAGCGCTGAAGCTTTCTTT.

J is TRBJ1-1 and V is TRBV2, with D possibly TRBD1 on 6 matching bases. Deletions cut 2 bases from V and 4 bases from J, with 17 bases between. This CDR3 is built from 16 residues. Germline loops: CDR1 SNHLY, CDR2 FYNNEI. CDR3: CASSETLQGKGTEAFF. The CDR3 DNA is TGTGCCAGCAGTGAAACCTTACAGGGTAAGGGCACTGAAGCTTTCTTT.

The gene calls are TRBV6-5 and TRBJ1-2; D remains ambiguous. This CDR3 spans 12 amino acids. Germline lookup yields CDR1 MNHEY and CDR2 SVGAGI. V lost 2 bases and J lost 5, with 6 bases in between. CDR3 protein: CASSYLTYGYTF. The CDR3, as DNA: TGTGCCAGCAGTTACCTGACTTATGGCTACACCTTC.

This CDR3 is CASSLGFASGNEQFF. CDR3 in DNA: TGTGCCAGCAGCTTAGGGTTTGCTAGCGGGAATGAGCAGTTCTTC. V and J are TRBV7-2 and TRBJ2-1; 8 bases map to TRBD2. This CDR3 contains 15 residues. CDR1 and CDR2 from the germline V gene are SGHTA and FQGNSA. V dropped 1 base and J dropped 7; count of bases not matched to a gene: 6.

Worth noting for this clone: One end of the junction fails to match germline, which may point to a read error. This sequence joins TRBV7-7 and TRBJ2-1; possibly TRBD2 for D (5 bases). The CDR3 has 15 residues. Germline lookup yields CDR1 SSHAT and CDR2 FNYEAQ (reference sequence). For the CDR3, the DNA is TGTGCTAGCAGTGCTTCGGCTAGCAGGTACAATGAGCAGTTCTTC. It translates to CASSASASRYNEQFF.